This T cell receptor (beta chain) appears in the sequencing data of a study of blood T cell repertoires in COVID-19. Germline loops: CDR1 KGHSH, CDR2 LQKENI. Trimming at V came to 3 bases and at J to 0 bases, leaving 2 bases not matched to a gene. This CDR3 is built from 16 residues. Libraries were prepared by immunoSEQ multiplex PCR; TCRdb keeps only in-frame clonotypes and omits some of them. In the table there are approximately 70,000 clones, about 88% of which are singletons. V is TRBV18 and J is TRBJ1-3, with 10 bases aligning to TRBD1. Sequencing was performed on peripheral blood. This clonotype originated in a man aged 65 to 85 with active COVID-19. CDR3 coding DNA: TGTGCCAGCTCACCGGACAGGGGGGTCTCTGGAAACACCATATATTTT. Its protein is CASSPDRGVSGNTIYF.